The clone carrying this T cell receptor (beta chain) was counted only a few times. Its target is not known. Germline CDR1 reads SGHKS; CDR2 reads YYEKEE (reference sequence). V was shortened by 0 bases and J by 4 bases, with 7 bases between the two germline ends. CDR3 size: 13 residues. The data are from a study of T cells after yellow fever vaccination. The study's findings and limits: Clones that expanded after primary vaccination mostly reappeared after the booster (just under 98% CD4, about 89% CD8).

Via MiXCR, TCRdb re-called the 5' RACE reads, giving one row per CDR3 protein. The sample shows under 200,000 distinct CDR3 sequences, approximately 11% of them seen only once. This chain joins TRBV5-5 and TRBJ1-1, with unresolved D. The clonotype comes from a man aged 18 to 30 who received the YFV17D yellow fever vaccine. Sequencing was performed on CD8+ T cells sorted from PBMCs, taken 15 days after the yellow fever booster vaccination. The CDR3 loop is CASSLAHGTEAFF. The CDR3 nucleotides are TGTGCCAGCAGCTTGGCCCACGGCACTGAAGCTTTCTTT.